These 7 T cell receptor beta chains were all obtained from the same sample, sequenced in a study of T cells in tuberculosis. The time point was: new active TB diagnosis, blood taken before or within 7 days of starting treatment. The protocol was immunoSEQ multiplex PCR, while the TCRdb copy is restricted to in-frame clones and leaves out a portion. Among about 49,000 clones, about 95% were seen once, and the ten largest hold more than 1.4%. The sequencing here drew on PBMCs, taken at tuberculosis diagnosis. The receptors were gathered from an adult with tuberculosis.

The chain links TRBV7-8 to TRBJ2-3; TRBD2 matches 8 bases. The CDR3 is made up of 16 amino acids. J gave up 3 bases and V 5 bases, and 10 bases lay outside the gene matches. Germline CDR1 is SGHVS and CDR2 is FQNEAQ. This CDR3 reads CASSPSGTRSTDTQYF. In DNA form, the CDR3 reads TGTGCCAGCAGCCCATCAGGGACTAGATCAACAGATACGCAGTATTTT.

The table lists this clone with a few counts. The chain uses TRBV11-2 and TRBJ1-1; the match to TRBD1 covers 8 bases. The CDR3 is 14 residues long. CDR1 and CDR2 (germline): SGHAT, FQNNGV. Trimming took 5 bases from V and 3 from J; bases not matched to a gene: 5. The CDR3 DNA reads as TGTGCCAGCAGCGTCTCACAGGGGGACACTGAAGCTTTCTTT. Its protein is CASSVSQGDTEAFF.

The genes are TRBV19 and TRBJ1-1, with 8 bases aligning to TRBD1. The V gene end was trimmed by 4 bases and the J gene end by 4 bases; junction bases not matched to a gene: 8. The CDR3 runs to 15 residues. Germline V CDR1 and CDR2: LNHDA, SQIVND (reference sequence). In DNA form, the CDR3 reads TGTGCCAGTAGTACCCCAGGGGGCGCGGGCACTGAAGCTTTCTTT. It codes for CASSTPGGAGTEAFF.

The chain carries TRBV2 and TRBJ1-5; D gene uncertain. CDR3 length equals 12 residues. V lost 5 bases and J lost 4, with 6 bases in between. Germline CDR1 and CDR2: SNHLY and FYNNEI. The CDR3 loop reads CASSLLNQPQHF. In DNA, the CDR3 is TGTGCCAGCAGTCTATTAAATCAGCCCCAGCATTTT.

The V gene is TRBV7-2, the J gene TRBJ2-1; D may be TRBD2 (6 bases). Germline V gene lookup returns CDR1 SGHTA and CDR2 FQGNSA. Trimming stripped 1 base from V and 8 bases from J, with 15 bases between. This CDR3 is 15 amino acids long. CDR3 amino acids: CASSLVGSNPHEQFF. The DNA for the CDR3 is TGTGCCAGCAGCTTAGTCGGGAGCAACCCCCATGAGCAGTTCTTC.

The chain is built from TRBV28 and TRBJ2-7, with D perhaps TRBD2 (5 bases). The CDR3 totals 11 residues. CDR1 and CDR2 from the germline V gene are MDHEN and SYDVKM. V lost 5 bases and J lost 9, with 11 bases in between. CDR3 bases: TGTGCCAGCAGTCGGGGAGTTGTGCAGTACTTC. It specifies CASSRGVVQYF.

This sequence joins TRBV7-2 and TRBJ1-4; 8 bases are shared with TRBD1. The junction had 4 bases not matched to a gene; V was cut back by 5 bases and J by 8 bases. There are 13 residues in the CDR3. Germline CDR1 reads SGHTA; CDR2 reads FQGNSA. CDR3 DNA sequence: TGTGCCAGCAGCGTCGGGACAGGAGAAAAACTGTTTTTT. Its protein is CASSVGTGEKLFF.